These 8 T cell receptor beta chains share one sample of origin, sequenced in a study of cytomegalovirus exposure and HLA in healthy donors. This PCR relied on a set of 60 Vbeta primers and 13 Jbeta primers. Libraries were prepared by immunoSEQ multiplex PCR; TCRdb keeps only in-frame clonotypes and omits some of them. The sample contains about 150,000 clones, about 83% of which appear only once. Sequenced: PBMCs. The receptors come from a man between 40 and 49 years old in good health and CMV-seropositive.

V is TRBV19 and J is TRBJ1-1; perhaps TRBD1 as D (5 bases). V was cut by 2 bases and J by 3 bases, with 19 bases left in between. The V gene's germline CDR1 is LNHDA and CDR2 SQIVND (reference sequence). The CDR3 runs to 17 residues. This CDR3 is CASSIWAWGEADTEAFF. As DNA, the CDR3 is TGTGCCAGTAGTATATGGGCTTGGGGCGAGGCGGACACTGAAGCTTTCTTT.

This clone occurred a few times. The rearrangement uses TRBV5-6 and TRBJ2-1, with D possibly matching TRBD1 (5 bases). CDR1 is SGHDT and CDR2 is YYEEEE in the germline V gene. The CDR3 consists of 15 residues. V was trimmed by 0 bases and J by 1 base, leaving 8 bases between them. CDR3 sequence: CASSLGDRSYNEQFF. CDR3 coding DNA: TGTGCCAGCAGCTTGGGTGACAGATCCTACAATGAGCAGTTCTTC.

The rearrangement links TRBV4-1 to TRBJ1-2; D might be TRBD1 (6 bases). This CDR3 is built from 15 residues. Trimming stripped 3 bases from V and 1 base from J, with 12 bases between. Germline CDR1 MGHRA, CDR2 YSYEKL. CDR3 in amino acids: CASSQIRGRNYGYTF. The CDR3 coding sequence is TGCGCCAGCAGCCAGATCAGGGGTCGTAACTATGGCTACACCTTC.

The rearrangement uses TRBV29-1 and TRBJ1-1; D gene uncertain. The CDR3 is made up of 10 amino acids. The V end lost 4 bases, the J end lost 6 bases, and 6 bases lay between the germline ends. CDR1 and CDR2 from the germline V gene are SQVTM and ANQGSEA. The chain's CDR3 is CSVVEAEAFF. CDR3 coding DNA: TGCAGCGTTGTCGAGGCTGAAGCTTTCTTT.

The chain carries TRBV13 and TRBJ2-1, with D possibly being TRBD2 (5 bases). V lost 5 bases and J 9 bases, leaving 20 bases between the germline ends. Germline V lookup: CDR1 PRHDT, CDR2 FYEKMQ (reference sequence). The CDR3 is 15 amino acids. CDR3 nucleotides: TGTGCCAGCAGCCCCATTCGGGGTACATTCGGTGAGCAGTTCTTC. Its protein product is CASSPIRGTFGEQFF. Supplemented by reference TRBV13 and TRBJ2-1, the full variable domain reads AAGVIQSPRHLIKEKRETATLKCYPIPRHDTVYWYQQGPGQDPQFLISFYEKMQSDKGSIPDRFSAQQFSDYHSELNMSSLELGDSALYFCASSPIRGTFGEQFFGPGTRLTVL.

This clone was seen a single time. The chain has TRBV6-5 and TRBJ1-5, with 7 bases that match TRBD1. V shed 5 bases, J shed 1 base, and the junction held 5 bases outside the gene matches. The CDR3 runs to 15 residues. Germline V gene lookup returns CDR1 MNHEY and CDR2 SVGAGI. In nucleotides, the CDR3 is TGTGCCAGCAGTAGAACCAGGGGGAGCAATCAGCCCCAGCATTTT. Translated: CASSRTRGSNQPQHF.

This chain links TRBV25-1 with TRBJ2-1; 8 bases fit TRBD1. The CDR3 consists of 14 residues. The V gene end was trimmed by 2 bases and the J gene end by 7 bases; junction bases not matched to a gene: 4. Germline V gene lookup returns CDR1 MGHDK and CDR2 SYGVNS. CDR3 nucleotide sequence: TGTGCCAGCAGTGAAGGACAGGGTCAGAATGAGCAGTTCTTC. This codes for CASSEGQGQNEQFF.

The chain carries TRBV10-3 and TRBJ2-3, with TRBD1 identical over 10 bases. Germline V gives CDR1 ENHRY, CDR2 SYGVKD. Trimming cost V 3 bases and J 5 bases; bases outside gene matches: 14. This CDR3 has 18 residues. The CDR3 sequence is CAISDRAGGTGVGDTQYF. CDR3 DNA: TGTGCCATCAGTGATCGGGCCGGCGGGACAGGGGTCGGAGATACGCAGTATTTT.